The clone carrying this TCR beta chain was picked up a small number of times. Its antigen is as yet unknown. TCRdb analysed the 5' RACE reads with MiXCR anew, one entry per CDR3 protein. Here the sample spans some 350,000 distinct CDR3 sequences, about 15% being singletons. This record comes from a study of CD8 T cells in ankylosing spondylitis. Study results and caveats: Blood from ankylosing spondylitis patients appeared to carry a characteristic eight-variant TCR beta motif. Within matched ankylosing spondylitis synovial fluid, disease-linked clones were reportedly significantly enriched.

Germline-derived CDR1 and CDR2 are SQVTM and ANQGSEA. The CDR3 totals 14 residues. Trimming removed 6 bases from V and 5 bases from J; junction bases left unmatched: 5. The TCR originated in a male donor with ankylosing spondylitis or in good health (not recorded which). Sequencing input: blood, either unsorted or a sorted T cell fraction (not recorded which). The chain combines TRBV29-1 with TRBJ2-3, with 13 bases lining up with TRBD2. CDR3 nucleotide sequence: TGCAGCGTCACAACTAGCGGGAGGGGAGATACGCAGTATTTT. Protein: CSVTTSGRGDTQYF.